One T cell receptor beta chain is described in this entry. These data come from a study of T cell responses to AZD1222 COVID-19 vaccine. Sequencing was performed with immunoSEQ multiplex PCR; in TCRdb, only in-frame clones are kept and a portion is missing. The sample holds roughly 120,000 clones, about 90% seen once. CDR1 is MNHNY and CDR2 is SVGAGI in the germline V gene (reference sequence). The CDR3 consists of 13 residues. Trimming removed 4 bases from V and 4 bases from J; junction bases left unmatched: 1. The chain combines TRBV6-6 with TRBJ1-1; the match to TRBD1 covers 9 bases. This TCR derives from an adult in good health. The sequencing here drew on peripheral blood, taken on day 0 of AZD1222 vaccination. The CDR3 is CASSSTGGTEAFF. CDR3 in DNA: TGTGCCAGCAGTTCGACAGGGGGCACTGAAGCTTTCTTT.